The 17 T cell receptor beta chains given below trace back to one sample, sequenced in a study of PD-L1 blockade in urothelial cancer (dated by TCRdb to the late 2010s). The library relied on the immunoSEQ multiplex PCR assay. TCRdb's version of the immuneACCESS table is confined to in-frame rearrangements and falls short of the full clone set. An unresolved V gene accounts for under half of the shortfall where checked; the remainder is of unknown origin. This sample comprises tens of thousands of clones, 87% of them detected only once. The ten largest clones take up about 15% of the sample. The time point label here, explained by the study, means: pretreatment peripheral blood. The input for sequencing was PBMCs, taken around atezolizumab (anti-PD-L1) treatment. Source of these receptors: a woman between 55 and 75 years old with urothelial cancer.

The chain is built from TRBV7-2 and TRBJ2-3; tentative D call: TRBD2 (5 bases). Germline V gives CDR1 SGHTA, CDR2 FQGNSA. The ends were cut back, 2 bases at V and 6 bases at J, with 15 bases in the middle. The CDR3 has 15 residues. CDR3 bases: TGTGCCAGCAGCTTATCATTGCGAGCGGTGGATACGCAGTATTTT. Translating it yields CASSLSLRAVDTQYF.

The table lists this clone with a count of one. The rearrangement joins TRBV18 to TRBJ2-1; 14 bases line up with TRBD2. Germline V gene sequence: CDR1 KGHSH, CDR2 LQKENI. The CDR3 length is 17 residues. V shed 2 bases and J 9 bases; nucleotides not matched to a gene: 9. The CDR3: CASSPGFGLAGGGEQFF. The CDR3 region has the DNA TGTGCCAGCTCACCAGGATTTGGACTAGCGGGAGGTGGTGAGCAGTTCTTC.

The chain recombines TRBV6-6 with TRBJ2-2; D may be TRBD2 (7 bases). Germline-derived CDR1 and CDR2 are MNHNY and SVGAGI (reference sequence). The germline V and J ends were trimmed by 6 bases and 4 bases, with 18 bases remaining between them. The CDR3 consists of 16 residues. CDR3 region: CASRAPRGEGTGELFF. The CDR3, as DNA: TGTGCCAGCAGAGCCCCGAGGGGGGAGGGCACCGGGGAGCTGTTTTTT.

This clone was observed once. J is TRBJ1-4 and V is TRBV7-2; 8 nucleotides match TRBD1. Germline loops: CDR1 SGHTA, CDR2 FQGNSA. This CDR3 is built from 14 residues. The ends lost 3 bases at V and 7 bases at J; junction bases unmatched: 4. Here the CDR3 reads CASSFGQGREKLFF. Here the CDR3 DNA reads TGTGCCAGCAGCTTCGGACAGGGACGTGAAAAACTGTTTTTT.

The chain recombines TRBV6-1 with TRBJ2-7, with D tentatively TRBD1 (6 bases). Germline CDR1 MNHNS, CDR2 SASEGT. There are 16 residues in the CDR3. V dropped 4 bases and J dropped 4 bases, with 20 bases sitting between them. In DNA form, the CDR3 reads TGTGCCAGCAGTGCCGAACCAGGTGGGGGCAGTTACGAGCAGTACTTC. Its protein is CASSAEPGGGSYEQYF.

This clone came up a few times. This sequence joins TRBV6-5 and TRBJ1-1; 9 positions agree with TRBD1. Unmatched junction bases numbered 7, after V lost 6 bases and J lost 5 bases. This CDR3 contains 14 residues. Per germline, CDR1 MNHEY and CDR2 SVGAGI. The CDR3 spells CASSYGTGYTEAFF. For the CDR3, the DNA is TGTGCCAGCAGCTACGGGACAGGGTATACTGAAGCTTTCTTT.

This clone was observed a single time. The V and J genes are TRBV27 and TRBJ1-2, with 8 bases identical to TRBD1. V dropped 2 bases and J dropped 4; count of bases not matched to a gene: 6. The germline V gene encodes CDR1 MNHEY and CDR2 SMNVEV (reference sequence). The CDR3 is made up of 15 amino acids. CDR3 sequence reads: CASSLAHRGTYGYTF. CDR3 sequence (DNA): TGTGCCAGCAGTTTAGCCCACAGGGGGACCTATGGCTACACCTTC.

The rearrangement links TRBV15 to TRBJ2-7, with D unclear. The CDR3 sequence is 17 residues long. CDR1 LNHNV and CDR2 YYDKDF come from the germline V gene (reference sequence). With 0 bases removed from V and 3 bases from J, the gap between germline ends came to 18 bases. CDR3 in amino acids: CATSRDRRSRVNYEQYF. The CDR3 bases are TGTGCCACCAGCAGAGATAGGCGGTCCCGGGTAAACTACGAGCAGTACTTC.

This sequence joins TRBV6-5 and TRBJ2-1; 9 bases line up with TRBD1. The CDR3 is 13 amino acids. V gave up 6 bases and J gave up 6 bases; unmatched junction bases: 3. Germline CDR1 is MNHEY and CDR2 is SVGAGI. DNA for the CDR3: TGTGCCAGCAGGAGACAGGGGGTCAATGAGCAGTTCTTC. Its translation is CASRRQGVNEQFF.

The CDR3 DNA follows: TGTGCCAGCAGTAGGACAGGGGGCAATCAGCCCCAGCATTTT. This codes for CASSRTGGNQPQHF. The genes are TRBV6-1 and TRBJ1-5; the match to TRBD1 covers 9 bases. The length of the CDR3 is 14 residues. Looked up from germline, CDR1 is MNHNS and CDR2 is SASEGT. The trim removed 5 bases at V and 2 bases at J, leaving 1 base unmatched.

This clone was counted a few times. The chain links TRBV28 to TRBJ1-1; the D gene is possibly TRBD1 (5 bases). The V end lost 6 bases, the J end lost 7 bases, and 15 bases lay between the germline ends. CDR1 MDHEN and CDR2 SYDVKM come from the germline V gene. This CDR3 contains 13 residues. The CDR3 DNA reads TGTGCCAGCAGCCCCCAAGGGGAAAATGAAGCTTTCTTT. This gives the protein CASSPQGENEAFF.

The chain links TRBV9 to TRBJ1-3; a possible D gene is TRBD1 (5 bases). The CDR3 length is 15 residues. Trimming stripped 2 bases from V and 0 bases from J, with 9 bases between. Germline values: CDR1 SGDLS, CDR2 YYNGEE. CDR3 residues: CASSVSTVSGNTIYF. In nucleotides, the CDR3 is TGTGCCAGCAGCGTTTCGACAGTCTCTGGAAACACCATATATTTT.

The rearrangement links TRBV28 to TRBJ2-7, with 7 bases aligning to TRBD2. After removal of 7 bases from V and 2 bases from J, the junction contained 11 bases not matched to a gene. There are 15 residues in the CDR3. The germline gives CDR1 MDHEN, CDR2 SYDVKM. This chain's CDR3 is CASIAWKAGTYEQYF. CDR3 nucleotide sequence: TGTGCCAGCATAGCGTGGAAAGCGGGAACCTACGAGCAGTACTTC. The complete variable domain, with remaining parts taken from reference TRBV28 and TRBJ2-7, reads DVKVTQSSRYLVKRTGEKVFLECVQDMDHENMFWYRQDPGLGLRLIYFSYDVKMKEKGDIPEGYSVSREKKERFSLILESASTNQTSMYLCASIAWKAGTYEQYFGPGTRLTVT.

The chain combines TRBV7-8 with TRBJ2-1; 9 nucleotides agree with TRBD2. The germline CDR1 and CDR2 sequences are SGHVS and FQNEAQ. The junction had 18 bases not matched to a gene; V was cut back by 4 bases and J by 8 bases. The CDR3 has 18 amino acids. The CDR3 nucleotides are TGTGCCAGCAGCTGGACAAGGGGTAAGGCGGGAGGGCAAGATGAGCAGTTCTTC. As protein: CASSWTRGKAGGQDEQFF.

The chain employs TRBV11-2 and TRBJ2-7; 9 bases line up with TRBD2. This CDR3 is 15 amino acids long. The V segment lost 2 bases and the J segment 5 bases; nucleotides outside the gene matches: 7. CDR1 and CDR2 (germline): SGHAT, FQNNGV. The chain's CDR3 is CASSLLASGRNEQYF. DNA of the CDR3: TGTGCCAGCAGCTTATTGGCGAGCGGGAGGAACGAGCAGTACTTC.

CDR3 amino acids: CASSFSYRTGADYGYTF. In DNA form, the CDR3 reads TGCGCCAGCAGCTTTTCCTACAGGACAGGGGCTGACTATGGCTACACCTTC. This chain links TRBV5-1 with TRBJ1-2, with 9 bases lining up with TRBD1. CDR1 SGHRS and CDR2 YFSETQ come from the germline V gene. The CDR3 is made up of 17 amino acids. Losses at the gene ends were 2 bases for V and 3 bases for J; bases not matched to a gene: 11.

This rearrangement joins TRBV19 to TRBJ1-5; tentative D call: TRBD1 (5 bases). Germline V gene lookup returns CDR1 LNHDA and CDR2 SQIVND (reference sequence). Trimming took off 3 bases at V and 7 bases at J, with 10 bases between the two ends. This CDR3 region has 13 residues. The CDR3: CASSIRVEQPQHF. The DNA for the CDR3 is TGTGCCAGTAGTATCAGGGTGGAACAGCCCCAGCATTTT.